This TCR beta chain came from a study of response to subunit inactivated influenza vaccine. The study, taken as a whole, reports: Few new T cells, the authors suggested, are recruited by each seasonal influenza vaccination.

TCRdb ran MiXCR on the RT-PCR reads and lists one entry per CDR3 protein. This sample has around 760,000 distinct CDR3 sequences, with about 14% found just once. On this clonotype: Its specificity is not known.

Germline trimming cut 8 bases from V and 3 bases from J; bases unmatched to any gene: 13. Germline loops: CDR1 MDHEN, CDR2 SYDVKM. This CDR3 region has 16 residues. This TCR was recovered from a man aged 50 to 59 who received an inactivated influenza vaccine. The sequencing used PBMCs from blood, collected 14 to 15 days before vaccination. The chain is built from TRBV28 and TRBJ2-1; 7 bases are a match to TRBD2. CDR3 sequence: CASLFPAGEGYNEQFF. As DNA, the CDR3 is TGTGCCAGCCTTTTCCCCGCGGGAGAGGGCTACAATGAGCAGTTCTTC.